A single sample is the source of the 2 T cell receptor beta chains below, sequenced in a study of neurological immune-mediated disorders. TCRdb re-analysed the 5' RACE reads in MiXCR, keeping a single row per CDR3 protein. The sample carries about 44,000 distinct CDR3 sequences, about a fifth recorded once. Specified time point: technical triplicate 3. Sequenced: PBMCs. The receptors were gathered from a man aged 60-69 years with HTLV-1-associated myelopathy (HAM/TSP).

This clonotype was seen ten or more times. CDR3 bases: TGCAGTGCTAGAGTTCGCGGGACTAGCCAAGAGACCCAGTACTTC. Protein sequence: CSARVRGTSQETQYF. The rearrangement joins TRBV20-1 to TRBJ2-5; 8 bases map to TRBD2. This CDR3 contains 15 residues. The germline V gene encodes CDR1 DFQATT and CDR2 SNEGSKA (reference sequence). V dropped 1 base and J dropped 1; count of bases not matched to a gene: 5.

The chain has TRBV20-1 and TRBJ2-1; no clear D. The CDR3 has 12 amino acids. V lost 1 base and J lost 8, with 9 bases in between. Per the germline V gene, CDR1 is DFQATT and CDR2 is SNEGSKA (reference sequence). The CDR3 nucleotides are TGCAGTGCTAGAGGACTTTCGGATGAGCAGTTCTTC. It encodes CSARGLSDEQFF.